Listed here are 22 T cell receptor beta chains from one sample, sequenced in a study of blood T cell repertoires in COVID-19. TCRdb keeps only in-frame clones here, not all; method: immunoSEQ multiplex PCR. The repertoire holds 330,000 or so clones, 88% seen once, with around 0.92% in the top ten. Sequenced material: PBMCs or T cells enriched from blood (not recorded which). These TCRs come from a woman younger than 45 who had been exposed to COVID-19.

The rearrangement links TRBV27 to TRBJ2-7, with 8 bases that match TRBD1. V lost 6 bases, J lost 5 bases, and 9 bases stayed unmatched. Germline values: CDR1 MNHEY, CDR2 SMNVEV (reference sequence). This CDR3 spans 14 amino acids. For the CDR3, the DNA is TGTGCCAGCAGGCCAGCAGGGGGCTTCCACGAGCAGTACTTC. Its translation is CASRPAGGFHEQYF.

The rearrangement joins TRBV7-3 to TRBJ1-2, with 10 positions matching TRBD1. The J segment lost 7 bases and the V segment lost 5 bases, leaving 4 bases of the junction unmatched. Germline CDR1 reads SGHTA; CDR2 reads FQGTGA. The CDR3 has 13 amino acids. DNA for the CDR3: TGTGCCAGCAGCCCCGGACAGGGGGTTGGCTACACCTTC. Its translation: CASSPGQGVGYTF.

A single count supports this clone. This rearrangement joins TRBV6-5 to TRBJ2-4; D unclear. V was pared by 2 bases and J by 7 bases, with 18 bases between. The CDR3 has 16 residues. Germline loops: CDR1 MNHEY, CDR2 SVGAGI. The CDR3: CASSYRWSPDVNIQYF. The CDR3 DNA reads TGTGCCAGCAGTTACCGGTGGAGCCCAGATGTGAACATTCAGTACTTC.

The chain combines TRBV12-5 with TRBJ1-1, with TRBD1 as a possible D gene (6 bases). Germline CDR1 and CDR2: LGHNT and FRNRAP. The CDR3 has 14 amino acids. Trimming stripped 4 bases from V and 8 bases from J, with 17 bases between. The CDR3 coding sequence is TGTGCTAGTGGTTCCGGCAGGGGATTTGAAGAAGCTTTCTTT. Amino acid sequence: CASGSGRGFEEAFF.

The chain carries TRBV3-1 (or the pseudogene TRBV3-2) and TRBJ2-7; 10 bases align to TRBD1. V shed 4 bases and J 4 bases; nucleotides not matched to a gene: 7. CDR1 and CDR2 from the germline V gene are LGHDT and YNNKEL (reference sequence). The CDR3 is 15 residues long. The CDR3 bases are TGTGCCAGCAGCCTTCCCGGGACAGGGGAGTACGAGCAGTACTTC. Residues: CASSLPGTGEYEQYF.

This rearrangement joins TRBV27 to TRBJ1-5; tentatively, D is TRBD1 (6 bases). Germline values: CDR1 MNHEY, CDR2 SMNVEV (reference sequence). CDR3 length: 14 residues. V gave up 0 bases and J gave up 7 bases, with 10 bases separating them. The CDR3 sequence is CASSLSVQGQPQHF. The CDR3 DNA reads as TGTGCCAGCAGTTTATCAGTACAGGGCCAGCCCCAGCATTTT.

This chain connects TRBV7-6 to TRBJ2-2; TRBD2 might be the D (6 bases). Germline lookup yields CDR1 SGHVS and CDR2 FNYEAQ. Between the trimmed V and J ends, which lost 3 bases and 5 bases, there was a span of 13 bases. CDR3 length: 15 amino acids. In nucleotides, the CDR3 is TGTGCCAGCAGCTTGGAGGGGCGCGCTACCGGGGAGCTGTTTTTT. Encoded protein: CASSLEGRATGELFF.

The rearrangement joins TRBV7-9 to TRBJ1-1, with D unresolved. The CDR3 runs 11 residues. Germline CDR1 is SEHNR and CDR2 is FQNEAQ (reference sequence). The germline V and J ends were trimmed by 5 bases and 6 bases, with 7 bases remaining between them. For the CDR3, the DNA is TGTGCCAGCAGCCCTGGAGCTGAAGCTTTCTTT. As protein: CASSPGAEAFF. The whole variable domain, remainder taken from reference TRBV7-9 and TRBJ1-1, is DTGVSQNPRHKITKRGQNVTFRCDPISEHNRLYWYRQTLGQGPEFLTYFQNEAQLEKSRLLSDRFSAERPKGSFSTLEIQRTEQGDSAMYLCASSPGAEAFFGQGTRLTVV.

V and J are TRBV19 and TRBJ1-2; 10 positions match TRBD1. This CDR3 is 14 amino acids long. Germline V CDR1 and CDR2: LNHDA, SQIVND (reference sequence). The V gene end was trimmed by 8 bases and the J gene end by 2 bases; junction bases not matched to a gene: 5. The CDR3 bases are TGTGCCAGTGCCCGGGACAGGGGAAACTATGGCTACACCTTC. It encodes CASARDRGNYGYTF.

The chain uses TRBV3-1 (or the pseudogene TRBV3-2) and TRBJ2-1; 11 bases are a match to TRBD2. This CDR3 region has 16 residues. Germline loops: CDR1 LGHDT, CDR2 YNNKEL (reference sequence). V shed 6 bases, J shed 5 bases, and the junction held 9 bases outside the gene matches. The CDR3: CASRRSSGGTNNEQFF. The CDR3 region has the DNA TGTGCCAGCAGGCGTTCTAGCGGGGGGACTAACAATGAGCAGTTCTTC.

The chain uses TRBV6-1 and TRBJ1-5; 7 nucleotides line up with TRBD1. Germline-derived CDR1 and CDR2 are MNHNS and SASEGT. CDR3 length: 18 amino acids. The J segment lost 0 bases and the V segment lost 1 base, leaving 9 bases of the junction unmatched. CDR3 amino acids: CASSEVEGAGYSNQPQHF. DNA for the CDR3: TGTGCCAGCAGTGAAGTTGAGGGGGCGGGATATAGCAATCAGCCCCAGCATTTT.

CDR3 protein: CASSTYALGGSNQPQHF. In DNA, the CDR3 is TGTGCCAGCAGTACTTATGCCCTCGGCGGTAGCAATCAGCCCCAGCATTTT. The chain uses TRBV27 and TRBJ1-5; no clear D. The ends were cut back, 5 bases at V and 0 bases at J, with 17 bases in the middle. CDR3 length: 17 amino acids. Germline assignment: CDR1 MNHEY and CDR2 SMNVEV (reference sequence).

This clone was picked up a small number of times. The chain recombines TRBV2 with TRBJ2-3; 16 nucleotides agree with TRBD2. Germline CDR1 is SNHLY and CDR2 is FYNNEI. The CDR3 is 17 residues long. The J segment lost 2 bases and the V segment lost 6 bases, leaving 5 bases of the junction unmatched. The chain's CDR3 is CASRAGTSGRATDTQYF. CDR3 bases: TGTGCCAGCAGAGCCGGGACTAGCGGGAGGGCCACAGATACGCAGTATTTT.

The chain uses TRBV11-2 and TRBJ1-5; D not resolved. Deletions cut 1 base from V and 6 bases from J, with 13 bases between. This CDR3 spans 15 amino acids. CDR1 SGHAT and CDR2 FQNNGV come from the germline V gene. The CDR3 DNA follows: TGTGCCAGCAGCTTAGGTTCGGCGGGATTTCAGCCCCAGCATTTT. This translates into CASSLGSAGFQPQHF.

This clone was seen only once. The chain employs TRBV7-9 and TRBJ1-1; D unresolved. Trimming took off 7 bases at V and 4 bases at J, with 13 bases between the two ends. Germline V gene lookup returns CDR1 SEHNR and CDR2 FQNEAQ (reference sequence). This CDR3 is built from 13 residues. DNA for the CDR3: TGTGCCAGCAACCCTCCAGGTGGCACTGAAGCTTTCTTT. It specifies CASNPPGGTEAFF.

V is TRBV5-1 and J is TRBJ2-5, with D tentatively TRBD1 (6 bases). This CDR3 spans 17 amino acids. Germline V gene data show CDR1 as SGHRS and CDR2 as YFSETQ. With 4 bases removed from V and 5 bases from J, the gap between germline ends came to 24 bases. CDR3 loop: CASSVSRDVSQGETQYF. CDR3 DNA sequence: TGCGCCAGCAGCGTATCCCGGGACGTAAGTCAGGGGGAGACCCAGTACTTC.

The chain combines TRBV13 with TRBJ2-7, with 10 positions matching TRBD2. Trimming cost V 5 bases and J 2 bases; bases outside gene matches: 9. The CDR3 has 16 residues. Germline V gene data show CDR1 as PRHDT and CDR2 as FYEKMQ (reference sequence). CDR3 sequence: CASSIRTSGSPYEQYF. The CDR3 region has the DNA TGTGCCAGCAGCATAAGGACTAGCGGCTCCCCCTACGAGCAGTACTTC.

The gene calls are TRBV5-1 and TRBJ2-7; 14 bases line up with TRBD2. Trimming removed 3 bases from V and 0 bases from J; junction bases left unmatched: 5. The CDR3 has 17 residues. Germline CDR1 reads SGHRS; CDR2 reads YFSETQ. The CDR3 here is CASSWGLAGASSYEQYF. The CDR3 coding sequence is TGCGCCAGCAGCTGGGGACTAGCGGGAGCAAGCTCCTACGAGCAGTACTTC. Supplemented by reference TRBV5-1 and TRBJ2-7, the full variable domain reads KAGVTQTPRYLIKTRGQQVTLSCSPISGHRSVSWYQQTPGQGLQFLFEYFSETQRNKGNFPGRFSGRQFSNSRSEMNVSTLELGDSALYLCASSWGLAGASSYEQYFGPGTRLTVT.

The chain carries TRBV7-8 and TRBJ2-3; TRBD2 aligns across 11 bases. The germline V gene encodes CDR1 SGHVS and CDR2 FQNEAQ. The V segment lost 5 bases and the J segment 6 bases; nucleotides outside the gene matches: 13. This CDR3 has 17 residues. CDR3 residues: CASSLRGGTSGSDTQYF. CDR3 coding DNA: TGTGCCAGCAGCCTTAGGGGGGGTACTAGCGGGAGTGATACGCAGTATTTT.

The CDR3 nucleotides read TGTGCCAGCAGCTTACCGCGGGAGGGCCCCTACAATGAGCAGTTCTTC. This encodes CASSLPREGPYNEQFF. V gene TRBV11-3 combines with J gene TRBJ2-1; 9 nucleotides align to TRBD2. Germline CDR1 and CDR2: SGHNT and YENEEA. The CDR3 consists of 16 residues. Germline trimming cut 2 bases from V and 2 bases from J; bases unmatched to any gene: 4.

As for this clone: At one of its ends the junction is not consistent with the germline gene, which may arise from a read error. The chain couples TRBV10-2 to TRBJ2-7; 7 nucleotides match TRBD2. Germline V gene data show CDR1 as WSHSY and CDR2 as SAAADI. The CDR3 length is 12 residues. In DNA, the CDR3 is TGCGCCAGCAGTGAGTCGTGGGAGGGGTCCGACTTC. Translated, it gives CASSESWEGSDF.

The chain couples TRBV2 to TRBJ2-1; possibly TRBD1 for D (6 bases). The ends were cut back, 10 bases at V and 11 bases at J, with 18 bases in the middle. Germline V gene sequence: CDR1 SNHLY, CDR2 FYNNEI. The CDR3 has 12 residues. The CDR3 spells CATTQVQGKQFF. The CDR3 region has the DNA TGTGCCACCACACAAGTACAGGGAAAGCAGTTCTTC.